The 23 T cell receptor beta chains reported below all come from one sample, sequenced in a study of blood T cell repertoires in COVID-19. The method was immunoSEQ multiplex PCR; TCRdb's version includes in-frame clones alone and lacks a portion of them. The sample lists 23,000 or so clones, 85% to 95% occurring once. The sample was peripheral blood. These TCRs come from a woman between 45 and 60 years old with active COVID-19.

The chain joins TRBV28 to TRBJ2-7, with D hard to call. The V gene lost 5 bases and the J gene lost 3 bases, with 5 bases spanning the gap. Germline V lookup: CDR1 MDHEN, CDR2 SYDVKM. CDR3 length: 11 amino acids. CDR3 DNA: TGTGCCAGCAGTACATACTACGAGCAGTACTTC. Translation: CASSTYYEQYF.

The chain combines TRBV2 with TRBJ2-3; tentatively, D is TRBD1 (6 bases). Between the trimmed V and J ends, which lost 3 bases and 2 bases, there was a span of 15 bases. The CDR3 covers 16 residues. The V gene's germline CDR1 is SNHLY and CDR2 FYNNEI. CDR3 in amino acids: CASSEGFGGSTDTQYF. CDR3 DNA: TGTGCCAGCAGTGAGGGATTTGGGGGCTCCACAGATACGCAGTATTTT.

This rearrangement joins TRBV6-4 to TRBJ1-1, with D possibly TRBD1 on 5 matching bases. The CDR3 loop spans 15 amino acids. V was clipped by 3 bases and J by 7 bases, with 18 bases between them. Germline CDR1 is MRHNA and CDR2 is SNTAGT. The CDR3 here is CASSEDEGQGGEAFF. CDR3 sequence (DNA): TGTGCCAGCAGTGAGGATGAAGGGCAGGGCGGTGAAGCTTTCTTT.

The count of this clone is one. The V and J genes are TRBV5-8 and TRBJ1-5; D remains ambiguous. This CDR3 is built from 12 residues. V gave up 4 bases and J gave up 4 bases, with 6 bases separating them. The germline V gene encodes CDR1 SGHTS and CDR2 YDEGEE. The CDR3: CASSLRNQPQHF. CDR3 sequence (DNA): TGTGCCAGCAGCCTACGGAATCAGCCCCAGCATTTT.

J is TRBJ1-3 and V is TRBV7-6; perhaps TRBD1 as D (5 bases). Germline values: CDR1 SGHVS, CDR2 FNYEAQ. Trimming took 1 base from V and 0 from J, leaving 13 bases between them. This CDR3 region has 17 residues. The CDR3 region has the DNA TGTGCCAGCAGCTTAGACCAGGGATCCGTCTCTGGAAACACCATATATTTT. Translating gives CASSLDQGSVSGNTIYF.

V and J are TRBV14 and TRBJ2-7; possible D gene TRBD1, 6 bases. The V gene's germline CDR1 is SGHDN and CDR2 FVKESK. V was pared by 4 bases and J by 2 bases, with 15 bases between. This CDR3 contains 15 residues. This chain's CDR3 is CASSLGHLWAYEQYF. The CDR3 region has the DNA TGTGCCAGCAGCCTGGGACACCTTTGGGCCTACGAGCAGTACTTC.

This rearrangement joins TRBV28 to TRBJ1-2; weak D call: TRBD1 (5 bases). CDR1 is MDHEN and CDR2 is SYDVKM in the germline V gene. Trimming removed 3 bases from V and 6 bases from J, with 23 bases in between. This CDR3 is 17 amino acids long. The CDR3 is CASSLPDSWRRGNGYTF. Here the CDR3 DNA reads TGTGCCAGCAGTTTGCCGGACTCGTGGCGGCGGGGGAATGGCTACACCTTC.

CDR3 bases: TGTGCCAGCAGTGAATGGGACAGAGGGCTAGCGGGAGAGACCCAGTACTTC. Protein sequence: CASSEWDRGLAGETQYF. The chain combines TRBV25-1 with TRBJ2-5, with D maybe TRBD2 (8 bases). In germline, CDR1 is MGHDK, CDR2 SYGVNS. The V end lost 1 base, the J end lost 4 bases, and 19 bases lay between the germline ends. The CDR3 covers 17 residues.

The chain couples TRBV7-9 to TRBJ2-5; TRBD1 matches at 7 bases. J gave up 3 bases and V 1 base, and 5 bases lay outside the gene matches. This CDR3 spans 15 amino acids. The germline V gene has CDR1 SEHNR and CDR2 FQNEAQ (reference sequence). As DNA, the CDR3 is TGTGCCAGCAGCTTAGGGGGGACAGAAAAAGAGACCCAGTACTTC. Protein: CASSLGGTEKETQYF.

This chain connects TRBV5-1 to TRBJ1-1, with a weak D call TRBD1 (6 bases). The length of the CDR3 is 15 residues. Trimming left V 7 bases short and J 0 bases short, with 16 bases between. Germline V gene data show CDR1 as SGHRS and CDR2 as YFSETQ. The CDR3 bases are TGCGCCAGCGGGACGGACAGCCTCATGAACACTGAAGCTTTCTTT. Translating it yields CASGTDSLMNTEAFF.

The rearrangement uses TRBV7-3 and TRBJ2-1; possible D gene TRBD1, 6 bases. The CDR3 consists of 14 residues. Germline V gene data show CDR1 as SGHTA and CDR2 as FQGTGA. V was trimmed by 4 bases and J by 8 bases, leaving 15 bases between them. The CDR3 DNA sequence: TGTGCCAGCAGCTCAGGACAGTTTAGCGATGAGCAGTTCTTC. It specifies CASSSGQFSDEQFF. Full variable domain (outside the CDR3, taken from reference TRBV7-3 and TRBJ2-1): GAGVSQTPSNKVTEKGKYVELRCDPISGHTALYWYRQSLGQGPEFLIYFQGTGAADDSGLPNDRFFAVRPEGSVSTLKIQRTERGDSAVYLCASSSGQFSDEQFFGPGTRLTVL.

The CDR3 is CASSEASTLNTEAFF. The CDR3, as DNA: TGCGCCAGCAGTGAGGCTAGTACACTGAACACTGAAGCTTTCTTT. This chain connects TRBV10-2 to TRBJ1-1; D gene unclear. The CDR3 runs to 15 residues. Trimming stripped 2 bases from V and 0 bases from J, with 10 bases between. CDR1 and CDR2 (germline): WSHSY, SAAADI.

The chain has TRBV19 and TRBJ2-1, with TRBD1 as a possible D gene (6 bases). The CDR3 runs 14 residues. Between the trimmed V and J ends, which lost 3 bases and 7 bases, there was a span of 13 bases. Germline assignment: CDR1 LNHDA and CDR2 SQIVND (reference sequence). CDR3 amino acids: CASSMGAVRNEQFF. DNA for the CDR3: TGTGCCAGTAGTATGGGGGCCGTCCGGAATGAGCAGTTCTTC.

The chain has TRBV7-2 and TRBJ1-2; D might be TRBD1 (6 bases). This CDR3 is 13 amino acids long. Germline loops: CDR1 SGHTA, CDR2 FQGNSA. V dropped 5 bases and J dropped 2 bases, with 9 bases sitting between them. CDR3 amino acids: CASSPDRNYGYTF. The CDR3 region has the DNA TGTGCCAGCAGCCCGGACAGAAACTATGGCTACACCTTC.

In its sample, this clone was seen a few times. This rearrangement joins TRBV29-1 to TRBJ1-2; weak D call: TRBD1 (5 bases). The V end was cut by 3 bases, the J end by 7 bases, with 18 bases between. The V gene's germline CDR1 is SQVTM and CDR2 ANQGSEA. The CDR3 is 14 residues long. The CDR3 loop is CSVEGRGSTGGYTF. The CDR3 DNA is TGCAGCGTTGAGGGTAGGGGCTCTACTGGTGGCTACACCTTC.

In DNA form, the CDR3 reads TGTGCCATCAGTGAGTCGACTCGGGGAGTTAACTACAATGAGCAGTTCTTC. Translated: CAISESTRGVNYNEQFF. This rearrangement joins TRBV10-3 to TRBJ2-1; TRBD2 might be the D (5 bases). The CDR3 has 17 residues. The V end was cut by 0 bases, the J end by 3 bases, with 15 bases between. The V gene's germline CDR1 is ENHRY and CDR2 SYGVKD.

The chain uses TRBV19 and TRBJ1-4, with 11 bases that match TRBD1. This CDR3 is 15 amino acids long. CDR1 is LNHDA and CDR2 is SQIVND in the germline V gene (reference sequence). V trimming: 5 bases; J trimming: 7 bases; junction bases outside the gene matches: 6. CDR3 sequence reads: CASSPGQGEGEKLFF. The CDR3 coding sequence is TGTGCCAGTAGTCCGGGACAGGGGGAGGGTGAAAAACTGTTTTTT.

The rearrangement uses TRBV7-6 and TRBJ2-1, with 8 positions matching TRBD1. CDR1 and CDR2 (germline): SGHVS, FNYEAQ. This CDR3 is 15 amino acids long. After removal of 5 bases from V and 7 bases from J, the junction contained 10 bases not matched to a gene. This chain's CDR3 is CASSPRTGRDNEQFF. In DNA form, the CDR3 reads TGTGCCAGCAGCCCGCGGACAGGGCGGGATAATGAGCAGTTCTTC.

The CDR3 here is CATQGQKGYGYTF. The CDR3, as DNA: TGTGCCACCCAGGGGCAAAAGGGGTATGGCTACACCTTC. The chain combines TRBV6-5 with TRBJ1-2; weak D call: TRBD1 (6 bases). The CDR3 is 13 residues long. Deletions cut 10 bases from V and 5 bases from J, with 17 bases between. Germline V lookup: CDR1 MNHEY, CDR2 SVGAGI.

CDR3 amino acids: CASSQGLAEPYNEQFF. As DNA, the CDR3 is TGCGCCAGCAGCCAGGGACTAGCGGAACCCTACAATGAGCAGTTCTTC. This sequence joins TRBV5-1 and TRBJ2-1; TRBD2 matches at 11 bases. The ends lost 4 bases at V and 2 bases at J; junction bases unmatched: 5. The CDR3 is 16 amino acids. Germline V gene lookup returns CDR1 SGHRS and CDR2 YFSETQ.

This chain joins TRBV28 and TRBJ2-7; D not resolved. In germline, CDR1 is MDHEN, CDR2 SYDVKM. This CDR3 has 11 amino acids. Trimming took off 5 bases at V and 3 bases at J, with 5 bases between the two ends. The CDR3 region has the DNA TGTGCCAGCAGTCGTTACTACGAGCAGTACTTC. Translated: CASSRYYEQYF.

The chain joins TRBV29-1 to TRBJ2-5; possible D gene TRBD1, 6 bases. The germline V gene encodes CDR1 SQVTM and CDR2 ANQGSEA. The V gene lost 5 bases and the J gene lost 5 bases, with 21 bases spanning the gap. This CDR3 region has 15 residues. CDR3 protein: CSVQETGSARETQYF. CDR3 DNA: TGCAGCGTTCAGGAGACAGGCAGCGCAAGGGAGACCCAGTACTTC.

This chain connects TRBV2 to TRBJ2-3; 7 nucleotides line up with TRBD1. The V gene's germline CDR1 is SNHLY and CDR2 FYNNEI. After removal of 6 bases from V and 0 bases from J, the junction contained 9 bases not matched to a gene. This CDR3 contains 16 residues. The CDR3 DNA reads TGTGCCAGCAGGGAGTCAGGGGGAACGAGCACAGATACGCAGTATTTT. Its protein product is CASRESGGTSTDTQYF.